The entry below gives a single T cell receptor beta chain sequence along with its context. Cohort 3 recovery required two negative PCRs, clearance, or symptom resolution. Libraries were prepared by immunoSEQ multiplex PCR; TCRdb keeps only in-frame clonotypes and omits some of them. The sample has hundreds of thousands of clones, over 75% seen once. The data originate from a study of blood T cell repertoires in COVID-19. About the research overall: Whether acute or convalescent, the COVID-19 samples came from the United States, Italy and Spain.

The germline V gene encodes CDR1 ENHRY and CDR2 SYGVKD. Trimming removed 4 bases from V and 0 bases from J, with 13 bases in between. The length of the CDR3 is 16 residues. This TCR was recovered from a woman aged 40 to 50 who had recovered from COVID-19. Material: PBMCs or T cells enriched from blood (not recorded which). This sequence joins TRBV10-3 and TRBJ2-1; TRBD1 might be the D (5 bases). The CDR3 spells CAISATDRNSYNEQFF. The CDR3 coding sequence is TGTGCCATCAGTGCGACAGACAGAAACTCCTACAATGAGCAGTTCTTC.